A selection of T cell receptor beta chains follows, all from one sample in a study of OX40 agonist ivuxolimab in advanced cancers. Only in-frame clones appear in the TCRdb table, and some are missing; sequencing was by immunoSEQ multiplex PCR. The data show about 98,000 clones, roughly nine tenths seen once. The material sequenced was CD4+ or CD8+ T cells sorted from blood, taken in a trial of the OX40 agonist ivuxolimab. These receptors came from an adult with an advanced solid tumor such as melanoma, head and neck, liver or kidney cancer. Both conserved end residues are part of each CDR3. A D gene is named only where the DNA matches it firmly. A clone size is listed for some rows: how often the clone was seen (once, few, many), or a class if it is expanded.

J,size,length,V,D,DNA,CDR3
TRBJ2-5,-,15,TRBV27,-,TGTGCCAGCAGTCCCGGGACCAGATCGGACGAGACCCAGTACTTC,CASSPGTRSDETQYF
TRBJ1-2,-,13,TRBV10-3,-,TGTGCCATCAGTGGGGTACAGAGCTATGGCTACACCTTC,CAISGVQSYGYTF
TRBJ2-7,-,13,TRBV6-6,TRBD2,TGTGCCTCCCGGGGAGGGGCCACCTACGAGCAGTACTTC,CASRGGATYEQYF
TRBJ2-2,-,17,TRBV19,-,TGTGCCAGTAGCAACGACCGGGGGGCTCGCGGCACCGGGGAGCTGTTTTTT,CASSNDRGARGTGELFF
TRBJ1-1,-,13,TRBV7-9,-,TGTGCCAGCAGCCCGGATCTTGGGGGCGAAGCTTTCTTT,CASSPDLGGEAFF
TRBJ1-1,-,16,TRBV19,TRBD1,TGTGCCAGTAGTATGCGACAGGGGGTGAGTGAAACTGAAGCTTTCTTT,CASSMRQGVSETEAFF
TRBJ2-7,-,17,TRBV5-1,TRBD1,TGCGCCAGCAGCTTGGGGATAGGACAGGATCGGCCATACGAGCAGTACTTC,CASSLGIGQDRPYEQYF
TRBJ2-1,-,16,TRBV11-3,-,TGTGCCAGCAGCTTAGCCCTCCGGGGGGCCGACAATGAGCAGTTCTTC,CASSLALRGADNEQFF
TRBJ2-7,-,16,TRBV5-5,TRBD1,TGTGCCAGCAGCTCCGGGCCGGGACAGGCGATCTACGAGCAGTACTTC,CASSSGPGQAIYEQYF
TRBJ1-5,-,14,TRBV27,TRBD1,TGTGCCAGCAGTTCTACAGGGGGGTATCAGCCCCAGCATTTT,CASSSTGGYQPQHF
TRBJ1-2,-,13,TRBV28,-,TGTGCCAGCCGACGGGCAGACAACTATGGCTACACCTTC,CASRRADNYGYTF
TRBJ1-2,once,10,TRBV6-1,-,TGTGCCAGCAGGCTCACTGGCTACACCTTC,CASRLTGYTF
TRBJ2-2,-,15,TRBV9,-,TGTGCCAGCAGCGTAGTTGTGGGGGGCACCGGGGAGCTGTTTTTT,CASSVVVGGTGELFF
TRBJ1-2,-,16,TRBV5-5,TRBD1,TGTGCCAGCAGCTGGCAGGGGGCGGGGGAAAACTATGGCTACACCTTC,CASSWQGAGENYGYTF
TRBJ1-1,-,14,TRBV11-1,-,TGTGCCAGCAGCGTAAACCGGGTTAACACTGAAGCTTTCTTT,CASSVNRVNTEAFF
TRBJ2-3,-,14,TRBV28,-,TGTGCCAGCAGTTTCGATCGCTTTAGGGATACGCAGTATTTT,CASSFDRFRDTQYF
TRBJ1-1,-,13,TRBV14,-,TGTGCCAGCAGCTCCACAGCGAACACTGAAGCTTTCTTT,CASSSTANTEAFF
TRBJ1-2,-,15,TRBV28,-,TGTGCCAGCAGTTCCCACCCGGAGTCATCGCATGGCTACACCTTC,CASSSHPESSHGYTF
TRBJ1-3,-,16,TRBV5-1,-,TGCGCCAGCAGCAATTTTGATCGTCGCTCTGGAAACACCATATATTTT,CASSNFDRRSGNTIYF
TRBJ2-3,-,14,TRBV19,-,TGTGCCAGTAGTAGGGAGTTTCGGGGAGATACGCAGTATTTT,CASSREFRGDTQYF
TRBJ1-4,once,14,TRBV18,-,TGTGCCAGCTCACAGACAGCGTCTAATGAAAAACTGTTTTTT,CASSQTASNEKLFF
TRBJ2-7,-,14,TRBV5-6,TRBD2,TGTGCCAGCAGCGTGGAGCGGGGGGGCGGTGAGCAGTACTTC,CASSVERGGGEQYF
TRBJ2-7,-,13,TRBV13,-,TGTGCCAGCAGCCCCTGGCAGGGCTACGAGCAGTACTTC,CASSPWQGYEQYF
TRBJ2-3,-,13,TRBV5-5,-,TGTGCCAGCAGCTTATCCCCGGGGGATACGCAGTATTTT,CASSLSPGDTQYF
TRBJ1-1,few,14,TRBV13,TRBD1,TGTGCCAGCAGGCACAGGGGCCCGAACACTGAAGCTTTCTTT,CASRHRGPNTEAFF
TRBJ1-1,-,14,TRBV2,-,TGTGCCAGCAGTGGCGAGGTCATGAACACTGAAGCTTTCTTT,CASSGEVMNTEAFF